A selection of T cell receptor beta chains follows, all from one sample in a study of CD8 T cells in ankylosing spondylitis. TCRdb itself ran the 5' RACE reads through MiXCR, one entry per CDR3 protein. Found here are more than 150,000 distinct CDR3 sequences, 18% of them singletons; the top ten hold roughly 4.5%. The sequenced sample was blood, either unsorted or a sorted T cell fraction (not recorded which). These receptors were collected from a male donor aged 10-35 years with ankylosing spondylitis or in good health (not recorded which). Each CDR3 is given with its conserved first and last residue. The D gene is left open where the match is weak. Part of the rows lack a size; the others show once, few, many or a class for expanded clones.

J | D | V | size | length | DNA | CDR3
TRBJ2-2 | - | TRBV7-3 | - | 15 | TGTGCCAGCAGCCCAATGACAGCCGCCACCGGGGAGCTGTTTTTT | CASSPMTAATGELFF
TRBJ1-1 | - | TRBV29-1 | - | 14 | TGCAGCGTTGCCGACGGACTAGGGGACACTGAAGCTTTCTTT | CSVADGLGDTEAFF
TRBJ1-3 | - | TRBV29-1 | many | 19 | TGCAGCGTTGTTAGTGGGAAAGGGAGCTTAACCCGGTCTGGAAACACCATATATTTT | CSVVSGKGSLTRSGNTIYF
TRBJ2-5 | - | TRBV6-2/TRBV6-3 | - | 12 | TGTGCCAGCAGCCCCGAAGAAGAGACCCAGTACTTC | CASSPEEETQYF
TRBJ2-1 | - | TRBV6-1 | - | 10 | TGTGCCAGCAGTGGCAATGATCAGTTCTTC | CASSGNDQFF
TRBJ2-3 | TRBD2 | TRBV27 | many | 20 | TGTGCCAGCAGCCCGACTCCCGGGACTAGCGGGAGGGCCCTCACAGATACGCAGTATTTT | CASSPTPGTSGRALTDTQYF
TRBJ2-1 | TRBD2 | TRBV20-1 | many | 14 | TGCAGTGCTAGCCTAGCGGGAAACTACAATGAGCAGTTCTTC | CSASLAGNYNEQFF
TRBJ2-6 | TRBD1 | TRBV9 | many | 14 | TGTGCCAGCGCCGACAGGGCTGGGGCCAACGTCCTGACTTTC | CASADRAGANVLTF
TRBJ2-1 | - | TRBV5-6 | many | 14 | TGTGCCAGCAGCTTGCAGGGTTCTCCGGGTGAGCAGTTCTTC | CASSLQGSPGEQFF
TRBJ1-5 | - | TRBV21-1 | many | 14 | TGTGCCAGCAGCAAAGGGACGTACAATCAGCCCCAGCATTTT | CASSKGTYNQPQHF
TRBJ2-3 | - | TRBV28 | - | 12 | TGTGCCAGCAGGGGGACGGCAGATACGCAGTATTTT | CASRGTADTQYF
TRBJ2-3 | - | TRBV25-1 | many | 16 | TGTGCCAGCAGTGAATTTGGGTCCTCTAGCACAGATACGCAGTATTTT | CASSEFGSSSTDTQYF
TRBJ2-1 | TRBD2 | TRBV6-5 | many | 15 | TGTGCCAGCAGCCGTAGCGGGAGGACGGACAATGAGCAGTTCTTC | CASSRSGRTDNEQFF
TRBJ1-1 | TRBD1 | TRBV10-3 | many | 16 | TGTGCCATCAGTGCAGGACAGGGAACCATGAACACTGAAGCTTTCTTT | CAISAGQGTMNTEAFF
TRBJ2-1 | - | TRBV3-1 | many | 17 | TGTGCCAGCAGCCCTTTCTCTGGTGAGGGTTCTGGGAATGAGCAGTTCTTC | CASSPFSGEGSGNEQFF
TRBJ1-1 | - | TRBV10-3 | many | 11 | TGTGCCTCCGCTGGAGACACTGAAGCTTTCTTT | CASAGDTEAFF
TRBJ2-2 | - | TRBV11-2 | few | 16 | TGTGCCAGCAGCGCCGCGTGGGGGCTCGGCACCGGGGAGCTGTTTTTT | CASSAAWGLGTGELFF
TRBJ2-1 | TRBD2 | TRBV7-2 | many | 15 | TGTGCCAGCAGCTTTAGCGGGAGGGCCAGTAATGAGCAGTTCTTC | CASSFSGRASNEQFF
TRBJ1-2 | - | TRBV6-5 | many | 16 | TGTGCCAGCAGTTATCCGGGCAGCCGGGGAAACTATGGCTACACCTTC | CASSYPGSRGNYGYTF
TRBJ2-5 | - | TRBV4-2 | few | 13 | TGTGCCAGCAGCCCAAGCAGTCAAGAGACCCAGTACTTC | CASSPSSQETQYF
TRBJ2-1 | TRBD2 | TRBV29-1 | - | 13 | TGCAGCTCACCGAGGGACTACGCCAATGAGCAGTTCTTC | CSSPRDYANEQFF
TRBJ2-6 | - | TRBV6-5 | - | 15 | TGTGCCAGCAGTTACTGGGTCTCTGGGGCCAACGTCCTGACTTTC | CASSYWVSGANVLTF
TRBJ2-7 | - | TRBV7-2 | many | 12 | TGTGCCAGCAGCAAACCGGGTTACGAGCAGTACTTC | CASSKPGYEQYF
TRBJ2-5 | TRBD2 | TRBV15 | many | 16 | TGTGCCACCAGCAGAGGGTGGAGCGGGGGCAAAGAGACCCAGTACTTC | CATSRGWSGGKETQYF
TRBJ1-1 | - | TRBV20-1 | many | 12 | TGCAGTGTCCAAGAATCAGAAATTGAAGCTTTCTTT | CSVQESEIEAFF
TRBJ1-5 | - | TRBV6-1 | many | 13 | TGTGCCAGCAGTGCAAATGGAAATCAGCCCCAGCATTTT | CASSANGNQPQHF
TRBJ2-1 | - | TRBV5-1 | many | 12 | TGCGCCAAAGGGAGCTCCTACAATGAGCAGTTCTTC | CAKGSSYNEQFF
TRBJ2-5 | - | TRBV12-3/TRBV12-4 | many | 12 | TGTGCCAGCAGTTTTGGTGGGGAGACCCAGTACTTC | CASSFGGETQYF
TRBJ1-3 | - | TRBV6-5 | many | 14 | TGTGCCAGCAGTTACCAGCGGTCTGGAAACACCATATATTTT | CASSYQRSGNTIYF
TRBJ2-5 | TRBD1 | TRBV5-1 | many | 15 | TGCGCCAGCAGCGCAGACAGGGGTCTCCAAGAGACCCAGTACTTC | CASSADRGLQETQYF
TRBJ1-2 | - | TRBV12-3/TRBV12-4 | many | 14 | TGTGCCAGCAGTCGCAGTACGGGCAACTATGGCTACACCTTC | CASSRSTGNYGYTF
TRBJ1-1 | - | TRBV12-3/TRBV12-4 | once | 14 | TGTGCCAGCAGTTCTCGGGGTAAGGGGACTGAAGCTTTCTTT | CASSSRGKGTEAFF
TRBJ2-1 | - | TRBV24-1 | few | 16 | TGTGCCACCAGTGACGTTCCCGGGGGCTCCTACAATGAGCAGTTCTTC | CATSDVPGGSYNEQFF
TRBJ2-7 | - | TRBV20-1 | - | 11 | TGCAGTGCTAGAGTAGAGTACGAGCAGTACTTC | CSARVEYEQYF
TRBJ2-1 | TRBD1 | TRBV7-3 | many | 13 | TGTGCCAGCAGCTCCGCAGGGGGTGGCGAGCAGTTCTTC | CASSSAGGGEQFF
TRBJ2-7 | - | TRBV7-9 | - | 12 | TGTGCCAGCAGCTTAGTGGGACTTGAGCAGTACTTC | CASSLVGLEQYF
TRBJ2-2 | - | TRBV27 | many | 15 | TGTGCCAGCAGTTTTCGGCAGGTGGCGCCCGGGGAGCTGTTTTTT | CASSFRQVAPGELFF
TRBJ2-7 | - | TRBV15 | many | 14 | TGTGCCACCAGCAGGGAGAATTTGTCGCGGGAGCAGTACTTC | CATSRENLSREQYF
TRBJ1-1 | - | TRBV15 | many | 14 | TGTGCCACCATACCGGGACGGGCTAACACTGAAGCTTTCTTT | CATIPGRANTEAFF
TRBJ2-3 | - | TRBV20-1 | many | 15 | TGCAGTGCTAGAGATCGGAGGGGTCTGGCAGATACGCAGTATTTT | CSARDRRGLADTQYF
TRBJ2-5 | TRBD1 | TRBV10-3 | many | 14 | TGTGCCATCAGTTCCGGGACAGGGATGGAGACCCAGTACTTC | CAISSGTGMETQYF
TRBJ1-1 | TRBD1 | TRBV11-3 | many | 16 | TGTGCCAGCAGCCCAGGGACAGGGCTATTGAACACTGAAGCTTTCTTT | CASSPGTGLLNTEAFF
TRBJ1-1 | - | TRBV3-1 | many | 12 | TGTGCCAGCAGCCTCAGGGACACTGAAGCTTTCTTT | CASSLRDTEAFF
TRBJ1-6 | - | TRBV4-3 | many | 15 | TGCGCCAGCAGCCAAGATTGGGGGCGCGGTTCACCCCTCCACTTT | CASSQDWGRGSPLHF
TRBJ2-1 | - | TRBV14 | many | 14 | TGTGCCAGCAGCCCCCGTAGCGGCGAGGGGTTTCGGTTCTTC | CASSPRSGEGFRFF
TRBJ2-3 | TRBD2 | TRBV24-1 | many | 16 | TGTGCCACCAGTGCTTTGAGCGGGAGTAAGACAGATACGCAGTATTTT | CATSALSGSKTDTQYF
TRBJ2-7 | - | TRBV29-1 | - | 16 | TGCAGCGTTGAAGTCGGCGGGACAGTGGGCTCCTACGAGCAGTACTTC | CSVEVGGTVGSYEQYF
TRBJ2-1 | - | TRBV18 | many | 14 | TGTGCCAGCCAACAGGACTCCCCAAGCAATGAGCAGTTCTTC | CASQQDSPSNEQFF
TRBJ2-7 | - | TRBV4-3 | - | 13 | TGCGCCAGCAGCCACGAACGAGGGTACGAGCAGTACTTC | CASSHERGYEQYF
TRBJ2-3 | - | TRBV24-1 | many | 13 | TGTGCCACCAGTGATCCTATGGGAGATACGCAGTATTTT | CATSDPMGDTQYF
TRBJ2-1 | - | TRBV20-1 | few | 13 | TGCAGTGCTAGAGGTTACACCAACAATGAGCAGTTCTTC | CSARGYTNNEQFF
TRBJ2-3 | TRBD2 | TRBV27 | many | 13 | TGTGCCAGCCGGACTAGGGGCGATCATACGCAGTATTTT | CASRTRGDHTQYF
TRBJ2-7 | - | TRBV6-2/TRBV6-3 | - | 15 | TGTGCCAGCAGTTACGGGACGGCCATAGCCTACGAGCAGTACTTC | CASSYGTAIAYEQYF